This T cell receptor beta chain is from a study of T-cell memory formation after mild COVID-19. About the research overall: TCR clusters were mostly confined to one donor each. Study-wide findings and caveats: The study detected some responding clones in pre-infection memory, suggesting cross-reactive memory joined. Later expanders leaned CD4+, whereas day 15 to 85 contracting clones were balanced CD4/CD8.

On this clonotype: Its antigen is unidentified.

Constant-segment primers and 5'RACE yielded cDNA libraries for TCR alpha and TCR beta, each carrying sample barcodes and UMIs. Each CDR3 protein is one row after TCRdb ran MiXCR on the 5' RACE reads. The data show roughly 400,000 distinct CDR3 sequences, 15% to 20% seen once. The sequenced material came from PBMCs or a T cell subset sorted from them (not recorded which). The TCR originated in a man between 18 and 35 years old who had mild COVID-19 (a few samples of this study predate the infection). Cell type and time point are not known.

Here the CDR3 reads CASSYSSFSGNTIYF. Written as DNA, the CDR3 is TGTGCCAGCAGTTACAGCAGTTTCTCTGGAAACACCATATATTTT. This sequence joins TRBV2 and TRBJ1-3; D gene uncertain. The length of the CDR3 is 15 residues. The V and J ends lost 5 bases and 0 bases respectively, with 11 bases between them. CDR1 is SNHLY and CDR2 is FYNNEI in the germline V gene.